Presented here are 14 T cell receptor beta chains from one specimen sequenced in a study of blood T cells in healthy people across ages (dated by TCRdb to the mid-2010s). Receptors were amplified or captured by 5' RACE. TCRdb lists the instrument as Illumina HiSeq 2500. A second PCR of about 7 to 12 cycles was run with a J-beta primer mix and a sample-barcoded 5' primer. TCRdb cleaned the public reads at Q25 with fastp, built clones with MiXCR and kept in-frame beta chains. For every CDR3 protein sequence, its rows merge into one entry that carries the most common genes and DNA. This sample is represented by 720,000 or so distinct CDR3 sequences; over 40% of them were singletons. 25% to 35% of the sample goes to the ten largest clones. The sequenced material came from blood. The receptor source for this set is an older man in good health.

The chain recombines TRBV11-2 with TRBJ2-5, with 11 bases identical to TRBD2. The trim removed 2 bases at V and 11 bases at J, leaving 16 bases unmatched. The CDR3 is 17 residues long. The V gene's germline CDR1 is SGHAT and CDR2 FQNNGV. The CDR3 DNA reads TGTGCCAGCAGCTTAACTGCCGGGACTAGCGGTTACAATGAGCAGTACTTC. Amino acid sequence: CASSLTAGTSGYNEQYF.

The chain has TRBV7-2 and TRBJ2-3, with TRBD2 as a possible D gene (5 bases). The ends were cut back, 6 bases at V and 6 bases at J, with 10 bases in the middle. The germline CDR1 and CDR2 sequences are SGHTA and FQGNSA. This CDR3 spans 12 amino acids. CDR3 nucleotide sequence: TGTGCCAGCAGTTTCAAGCGGGATACGCAGTATTTT. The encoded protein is CASSFKRDTQYF.

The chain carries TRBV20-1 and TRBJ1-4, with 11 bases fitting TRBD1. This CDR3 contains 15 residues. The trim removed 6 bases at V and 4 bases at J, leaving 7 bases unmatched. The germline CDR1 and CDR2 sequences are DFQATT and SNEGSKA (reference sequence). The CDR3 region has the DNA TGCAGTGCCCGGGGGACAGGGGGAATTAATGAAAAACTGTTTTTT. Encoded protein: CSARGTGGINEKLFF.

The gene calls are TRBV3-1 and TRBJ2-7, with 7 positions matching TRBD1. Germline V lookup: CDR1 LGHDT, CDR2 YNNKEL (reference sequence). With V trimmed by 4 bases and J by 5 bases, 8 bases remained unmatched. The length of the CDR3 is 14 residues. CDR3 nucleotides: TGTGCCAGCAGCCCACTACAGGGGACCCACGAGCAGTACTTC. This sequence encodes CASSPLQGTHEQYF.

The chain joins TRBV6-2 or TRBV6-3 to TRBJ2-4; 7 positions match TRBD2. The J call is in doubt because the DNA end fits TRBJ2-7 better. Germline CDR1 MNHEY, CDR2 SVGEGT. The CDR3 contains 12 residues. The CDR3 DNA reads TGTGCCAGCAGGGGCGGGGGAAACGAGCAGTACTTC. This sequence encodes CASRGGGNEQYF.

The CDR3 sequence is CASSPLGRIGGELFF. Here the CDR3 DNA reads TGTGCCAGCTCACCTCTGGGCAGGATCGGAGGGGAGCTGTTTTTT. V is TRBV18 and J is TRBJ2-2; D is undetermined. Deletions cut 3 bases from V and 8 bases from J, with 16 bases between. The CDR3 contains 15 residues. Looked up from germline, CDR1 is KGHSH and CDR2 is LQKENI.

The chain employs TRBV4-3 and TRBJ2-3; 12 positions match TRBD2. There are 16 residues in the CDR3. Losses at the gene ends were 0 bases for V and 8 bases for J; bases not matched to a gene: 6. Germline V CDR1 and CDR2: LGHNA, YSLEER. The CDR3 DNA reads TGCGCCAGCAGCCAAGATCGCCTAGCGGGGGGGGGTACGCAGTATTTT. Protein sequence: CASSQDRLAGGGTQYF.

The CDR3 protein is CASGLDFTGDMETQYF. CDR3 nucleotides: TGTGCTAGTGGTTTGGACTTTACAGGGGATATGGAGACCCAGTACTTC. The chain couples TRBV12-5 to TRBJ2-5; TRBD1 agrees at 7 bases. The CDR3 totals 16 residues. The germline CDR1 and CDR2 sequences are LGHNT and FRNRAP. V shed 1 base, J shed 5 bases, and the junction held 10 bases outside the gene matches.

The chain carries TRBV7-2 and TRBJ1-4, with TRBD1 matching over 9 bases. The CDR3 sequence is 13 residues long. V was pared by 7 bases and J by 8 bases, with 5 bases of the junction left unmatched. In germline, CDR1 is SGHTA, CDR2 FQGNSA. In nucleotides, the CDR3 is TGTGCCAGCAAACAGGGGGCGCAAGAAAAACTGTTTTTT. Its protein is CASKQGAQEKLFF.

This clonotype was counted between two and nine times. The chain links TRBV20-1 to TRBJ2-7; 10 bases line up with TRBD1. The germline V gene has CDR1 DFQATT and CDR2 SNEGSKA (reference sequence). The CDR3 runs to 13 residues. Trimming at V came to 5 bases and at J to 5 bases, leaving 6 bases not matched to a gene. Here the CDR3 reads CSAPGQGKHEQYF. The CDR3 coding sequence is TGCAGTGCTCCGGGACAGGGGAAGCACGAGCAGTACTTC.

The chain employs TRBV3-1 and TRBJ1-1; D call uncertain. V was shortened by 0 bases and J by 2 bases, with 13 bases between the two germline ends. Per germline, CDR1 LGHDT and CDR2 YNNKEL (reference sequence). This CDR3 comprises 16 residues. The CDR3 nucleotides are TGTGCCAGCAGCCAAGATAACGGTCTGACTAACACTGAAGCTTTCTTT. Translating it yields CASSQDNGLTNTEAFF.

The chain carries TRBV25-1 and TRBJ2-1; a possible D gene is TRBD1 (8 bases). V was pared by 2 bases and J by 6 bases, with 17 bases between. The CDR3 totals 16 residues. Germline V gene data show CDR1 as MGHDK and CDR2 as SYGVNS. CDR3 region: CASSESGTGRINEQFF. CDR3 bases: TGTGCCAGCAGTGAAAGCGGGACAGGCCGAATCAATGAGCAGTTCTTC.

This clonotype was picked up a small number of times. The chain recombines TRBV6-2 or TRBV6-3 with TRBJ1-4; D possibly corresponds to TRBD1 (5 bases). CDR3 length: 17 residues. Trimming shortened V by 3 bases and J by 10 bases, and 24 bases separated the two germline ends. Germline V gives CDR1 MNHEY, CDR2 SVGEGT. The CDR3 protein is CASSYPSAAGQRLKLFF. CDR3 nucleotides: TGTGCCAGCAGTTATCCCAGCGCGGCAGGGCAACGTCTAAAACTGTTTTTT.

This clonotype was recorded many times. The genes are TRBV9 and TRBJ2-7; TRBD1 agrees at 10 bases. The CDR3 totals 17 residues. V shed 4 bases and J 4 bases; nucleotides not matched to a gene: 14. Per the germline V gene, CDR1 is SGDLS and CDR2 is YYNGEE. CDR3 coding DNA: TGTGCCAGCAGCTCCTCTTCCCAGGACAGGGGGGGTTACGAGCAGTACTTC. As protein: CASSSSSQDRGGYEQYF.